Listed below are T cell receptor beta chains from one sample, sequenced in a study of blood T cell repertoires in COVID-19. The data were produced by immunoSEQ multiplex PCR, yet TCRdb's version contains in-frame clones alone and is incomplete. The repertoire holds 52,000 or so clones, with roughly 86% as singletons. Sample: peripheral blood. Receptors were obtained from a man in his 60s with active COVID-19. CDR3s include the opening cysteine and the closing phenylalanine or tryptophan. A D gene is named only where the DNA matches it firmly. Only some rows state a clone size, as once, few, many or a class for expanded clones.

CDR3	DNA	V	length	size	D	J
CASSRTGGTGELFF	TGTGCCAGCAGTCGGACAGGGGGCACCGGGGAGCTGTTTTTT	TRBV6-5	14	-	TRBD1	TRBJ2-2
CASSLGLAGVGEQYF	TGCGCCAGCAGCTTGGGACTAGCGGGAGTGGGAGAGCAGTACTTC	TRBV5-1	15	-	TRBD2	TRBJ2-7
CASSQALATSSYEQYF	TGTGCCAGCAGCCAGGCACTAGCGACTAGCTCCTACGAGCAGTACTTC	TRBV3-1/TRBV3-2	16	-	TRBD2	TRBJ2-7
CASSSTGDVGYTF	TGTGCCAGCAGCTCGACAGGGGATGTGGGCTACACCTTC	TRBV2	13	-	TRBD1	TRBJ1-2
CASSSHRGNQPQHF	TGTGCCAGTAGTAGCCACAGGGGCAATCAGCCCCAGCATTTT	TRBV19	14	-	-	TRBJ1-5
CASSQDNARTSPYEQYF	TGTGCCAGCAGCCAAGATAATGCGCGAACTAGCCCCTACGAGCAGTACTTC	TRBV3-1/TRBV3-2	17	-	-	TRBJ2-7
CASSQVRTGWVDSGANVLTF	TGTGCCAGCAGCCAAGTTAGGACAGGGTGGGTGGACTCTGGGGCCAACGTCCTGACTTTC	TRBV3-1/TRBV3-2	20	-	TRBD1	TRBJ2-6
CASKARAFVNSPLHF	TGTGCCAGCAAGGCCAGGGCGTTCGTAAATTCACCCCTCCACTTT	TRBV2	15	once	-	TRBJ1-6
CASGRLAGGVNTGELFF	TGCGCCAGCGGTAGGTTAGCGGGAGGGGTTAACACCGGGGAGCTGTTTTTT	TRBV4-1	17	-	TRBD2	TRBJ2-2
CATSDHRDTGYNEQFF	TGTGCCACCAGTGATCACCGGGACACCGGTTACAATGAGCAGTTCTTC	TRBV24-1	16	-	-	TRBJ2-1
CASSFDQAGTLHF	TGTGCCAGCAGCTTCGACCAAGCGGGGACCCTCCACTTT	TRBV11-3	13	once	-	TRBJ1-6
CASSWGGQGLADTQYF	TGTGCCAGCAGCTGGGGAGGACAGGGGCTGGCAGATACGCAGTATTTT	TRBV25-1	16	-	TRBD1	TRBJ2-3
CASTDWAGETQYF	TGTGCCAGCACGGACTGGGCCGGCGAGACCCAGTACTTC	TRBV6-5	13	-	-	TRBJ2-5
CASSWGQFTDTQYF	TGTGCCAGCAGTTGGGGACAGTTCACAGATACGCAGTATTTT	TRBV6-5	14	-	TRBD1	TRBJ2-3
CASSPGLIYGYTF	TGTGCCAGCAGCCCCGGTCTCATCTATGGCTACACCTTC	TRBV7-9	13	few	-	TRBJ1-2
CAISEGLLAGASLAKNIQYF	TGTGCCATCAGTGAGGGGCTACTGGCGGGAGCTTCGTTAGCCAAAAACATTCAGTACTTC	TRBV10-3	20	-	TRBD2	TRBJ2-4
CSVGGNFDGYTF	TGCAGCGTGGGGGGGAACTTCGATGGCTACACCTTC	TRBV29-1	12	-	-	TRBJ1-2
CATSEDRYGEQFF	TGTGCCACCAGTGAGGACAGGTACGGAGAGCAGTTCTTC	TRBV24-1	13	-	TRBD1	TRBJ2-1
CASTRDRSSSYEQYF	TGTGCCAGCACTCGGGACAGGAGTAGCTCCTACGAGCAGTACTTC	TRBV6-5	15	-	TRBD1	TRBJ2-7
CASRRTVNSNQPQHF	TGTGCCAGCAGGCGGACAGTGAATAGCAATCAGCCCCAGCATTTT	TRBV6-5	15	few	-	TRBJ1-5
CASSYGPPLYNEQFF	TGTGCCAGCAGTTACGGGCCCCCCTTGTACAATGAGCAGTTCTTC	TRBV6-5	15	-	-	TRBJ2-1
CASSQRVQETQYF	TGTGCCAGCAGCCAGCGGGTCCAAGAGACCCAGTACTTC	TRBV12-3/TRBV12-4	13	-	-	TRBJ2-5
CASSFSGTGELFF	TGTGCCAGCAGTTTCTCAGGGACCGGGGAGCTGTTTTTT	TRBV27	13	-	-	TRBJ2-2
CASTGGGYEQYF	TGTGCCAGCACAGGGGGGGGCTACGAGCAGTACTTC	TRBV7-9	12	-	-	TRBJ2-7
CAWSAGGNQPQHF	TGTGCCTGGAGTGCAGGGGGGAATCAGCCCCAGCATTTT	TRBV30	13	-	TRBD1	TRBJ1-5
CASSLGLVTGELFF	TGTGCCAGCAGCTTGGGACTAGTCACCGGGGAGCTGTTTTTT	TRBV7-7	14	-	TRBD2	TRBJ2-2
CASRRLGQGTEAFF	TGTGCCAGCAGACGACTCGGACAGGGCACTGAAGCTTTCTTT	TRBV7-2	14	-	TRBD1	TRBJ1-1
CASARTNYNEQFF	TGTGCCAGCGCAAGGACTAACTACAATGAGCAGTTCTTC	TRBV2	13	-	-	TRBJ2-1